The subject of this entry is one T cell receptor beta chain. The repertoire was sequenced with immunoSEQ multiplex PCR; TCRdb's copy has only in-frame clones and lacks some. The sample yields around 230,000 clones, 88% seen once. The data derive from a study of blood T cell repertoires in COVID-19. The overall study: Acute and convalescent COVID-19 samples came from the United States, Italy and Spain. T cells, B-cell-depleted T cells, or PBMCs provided the cDNA or gDNA that served as material.

Participants reported their clinical history, and cohort assignment relied on those reports. Per the germline V gene, CDR1 is SQVTM and CDR2 is ANQGSEA. V lost 5 bases and J lost 6; bases outside the gene matches: 7. The CDR3 loop spans 12 amino acids. The genes are TRBV29-1 and TRBJ2-7, with 7 nucleotides matching TRBD1. The specimen was PBMCs or T cells enriched from blood (not recorded which). The receptor was derived from a woman aged 25 to 39 who had recovered from COVID-19. In DNA, the CDR3 is TGCAGCGTTCGACAGGGAAGTCCCGAGCAGTACTTC. Residues: CSVRQGSPEQYF.